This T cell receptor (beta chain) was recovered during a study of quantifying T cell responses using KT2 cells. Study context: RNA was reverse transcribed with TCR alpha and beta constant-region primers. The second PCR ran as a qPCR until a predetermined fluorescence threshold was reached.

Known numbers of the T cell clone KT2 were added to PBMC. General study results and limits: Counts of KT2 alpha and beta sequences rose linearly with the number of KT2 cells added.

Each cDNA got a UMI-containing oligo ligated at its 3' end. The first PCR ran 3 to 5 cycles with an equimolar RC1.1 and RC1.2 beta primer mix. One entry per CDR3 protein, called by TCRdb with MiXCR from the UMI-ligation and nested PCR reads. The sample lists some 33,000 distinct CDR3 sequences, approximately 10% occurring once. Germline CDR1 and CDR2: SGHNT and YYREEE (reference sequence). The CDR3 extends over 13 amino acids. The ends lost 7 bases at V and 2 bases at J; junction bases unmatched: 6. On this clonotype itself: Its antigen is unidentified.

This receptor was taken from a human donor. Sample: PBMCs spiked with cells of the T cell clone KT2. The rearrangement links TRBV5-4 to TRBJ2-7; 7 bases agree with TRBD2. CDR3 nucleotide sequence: TGTGCCAGCTCGTCGGGGGGTCCCTACGAGCAGTACTTC. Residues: CASSSGGPYEQYF.